The sequence of this T cell receptor (beta chain) was determined in a study of cytomegalovirus exposure and HLA in healthy donors (dated by TCRdb to 2015 to 2018). With respect to the entire study: The 500 to 700 repertoires of the first cohort and the roughly 110 validation repertoires were produced on the same platform, according to a later analysis. The study was designed to test whether signatures of past pathogen exposure could be identified by cataloging public T cell receptors. In addition to the first cohort of 650 to 800 subjects, a separate validation cohort of approximately 130 different subjects was used. High-throughput TCR immunosequencing, statistical association of individual TCRs with disease status, and machine learning were combined to predict cytomegalovirus infection status.

Receptor amplification or capture employed the immunoSEQ multiplex PCR assay. The study's processing was this. A statistical classification framework was developed to diagnose cytomegalovirus status using the catalog of TCR beta chain sequences. The clones in this table, taken by TCRdb from immuneACCESS, are in-frame only. Not every clone is retained; where verified, under half of the shortfall comes from an unresolved V gene, and the cause of the rest is unknown. V and J calls plus clone size are reproduced from that table; the DNA served to infer D and trimming. The sample table holds 120,000 to 150,000 clones, of which 70% to 90% were seen once. The ten largest clones take up approximately 3% of the sample. Donors formed part of the validation cohort, which comprised some 120 subjects and was distinct from the first cohort of several hundred subjects. Worth noting for this clone: Which antigen it targets is not known. No base quality values were provided; no much bigger clone lies one nucleotide off.

General conclusions and limits of the study: Most TCR sequences were seen in very few donors, while some public TCRs were found in many individuals. A later analysis found that TCRs clustered in the first cohort also tended to co-occur in the 120 validation repertoires, with just under 95% of cluster scores above 0. All 120 or so repertoires were used to score co-occurrence in the validation cohort in a later analysis, because that analysis had no HLA typing for the cohort. A few of the identified cytomegalovirus-associated TCR beta chains were confirmed in vitro to be specific for cytomegalovirus antigens. The authors suggested that the approach could potentially be extended to other disease states and immunological phenotypes. A total of 164 TCR beta chains were listed by the study as associated with cytomegalovirus. In both the original and validation cohorts, the classifier was reported to diagnose cytomegalovirus status with high specificity and sensitivity.

From the germline V gene (reference sequence), CDR1 is GTSNPN and CDR2 is SVGIG. The V end gives up 0 bases and the J end 2 bases, leaving 2 bases in the junction not matched to a gene. From the cysteine through the phenylalanine, the CDR3 covers 15 amino acids. The kept DNA is CDR3 alone, 45 bases in frame from the first base. The TCR sequence derives from a man aged 18 to 30 in good health and CMV-seronegative. The sequenced sample consisted of PBMCs. The chain links TRBV30 with TRBJ1-3; TRBD1 fits 9 bases in the junction. The CDR3 is CAWSVGTGTGNTIYF. Here is the DNA: TGTGCCTGGAGTGTGGGGACAGGGACTGGAAACACCATATATTTT.